The TCR beta chain described here comes from a study of blood T cells in healthy people across ages. Study observations and caveats: Roughly linearly, TCR beta diversity per million T cells fell as age increased. Possibly, changes in expanded clonotypes were confounded because donor CMV status was unknown.

This clonotype has a handful of counts. Its antigen is not identified. After removal of 4 bases from V and 4 bases from J, the junction contained 7 bases not matched to a gene. Germline assignment: CDR1 MNHNY and CDR2 SVGAGI (reference sequence). CDR3 size: 15 residues. The authors ran a second PCR of roughly 6 to 12 cycles using a sample-barcoded 5' primer and a J-beta primer mix. Each cDNA was tagged by a template-switch adaptor containing 12 random nucleotides. TCRdb independently ran MiXCR on the 5' RACE reads; one entry per CDR3 protein. The sample has about 970,000 distinct CDR3 sequences; roughly 51% are singletons. Extractions gave at least 5.5 micrograms of total RNA per sample.

This clonotype was sampled from a woman aged 60 to 75 in good health. Source material: blood. The chain links TRBV6-6 to TRBJ2-1; TRBD1 aligns across 7 bases. CDR3 sequence reads: CASSLSGQQYNEQFF. DNA for the CDR3: TGTGCCAGCAGTTTATCGGGACAGCAGTACAATGAGCAGTTCTTC.